The TCR beta chain under discussion was sequenced for a study of shared clonotypes between healthy human individuals. Germline V gene sequence: CDR1 SGHNT, CDR2 YYREEE (reference sequence). The CDR3 is 14 amino acids. Trimming took 4 bases from V and 1 from J, leaving 11 bases between them. The authors ran the assay at deep level. Over several immunoSEQ plates, each subset's genomic DNA was distributed in even portions. Per the original methods: ImmunoSEQ gave junction-only sequences without quality scores, so filtering differed. Some clones are missing from TCRdb's copy, which holds only in-frame ones; the method was immunoSEQ multiplex PCR. V and J calls and clone size come straight from that table; D and trimming were deduced from the DNA. The sample carries some 530,000 clones, roughly 80% recorded once. Free of recent acute infections or vaccinations, the donors were healthy HIV-negative adults.

The receptor comes from a middle-aged woman in good health. Some clones in this sample may be carry-over from other donors' samples. The chain has TRBV5-4 and TRBJ2-5; no firm D call. Sequenced: PBMCs. The CDR3 loop is CASSRGRLQETQYF. The DNA for the CDR3 is TGTGCCAGCAGCCGAGGTCGGCTCCAAGAGACCCAGTACTTC. Full variable domain (missing parts from reference TRBV5-4 and TRBJ2-5): ETGVTQSPTHLIKTRGQQVTLRCSSQSGHNTVSWYQQALGQGPQFIFQYYREEENGRGNFPPRFSGLQFPNYSSELNVNALELDDSALYLCASSRGRLQETQYFGPGTRLLVL.